Listed here are 10 T cell receptor beta chains from one sample, sequenced in a study of shared clonotypes between healthy human individuals. Naive CD8 isolation took CD45RO-negative cells positively selected for CCR7 and excluded terminally differentiated effector memory CD45RA+ cells. Assay: immunoSEQ multiplex PCR; the TCRdb copy retains only in-frame clones and omits some. The sample consists of over 2,000,000 clones, 93% of them appearing once. Sequenced input: naive CD8+ T cells from PBMCs. All receptors derive from a man younger than 30 in good health. Some clones in this sample may be carry-over from other donors' samples.

This clone was seen a single time. The gene calls are TRBV25-1 and TRBJ2-2; no definite D call. This CDR3 spans 15 amino acids. Looked up from germline, CDR1 is MGHDK and CDR2 is SYGVNS. V was clipped by 3 bases and J by 5 bases, with 13 bases between them. CDR3 bases: TGTGCCAGCAGTGACTCTCATCGGGTAACCGGGGAGCTGTTTTTT. Protein product: CASSDSHRVTGELFF.

This clone was detected once. The rearrangement links TRBV14 to TRBJ2-7; D might be TRBD2 (5 bases). Looked up from germline, CDR1 is SGHDN and CDR2 is FVKESK. The CDR3 covers 16 residues. V gave up 3 bases and J gave up 0 bases, with 15 bases separating them. The CDR3 loop is CASSQVLGEGSYEQYF. The CDR3 nucleotides read TGTGCCAGCAGCCAGGTCCTCGGAGAGGGCTCCTACGAGCAGTACTTC.

V is TRBV19 and J is TRBJ1-1; D ambiguous. Germline CDR1 LNHDA, CDR2 SQIVND (reference sequence). V lost 6 bases and J lost 5, with 19 bases in between. The CDR3 totals 15 residues. CDR3 DNA: TGTGCCAGTAGCGTGGTTGTGAGAGACTGGACTGAAGCTTTCTTT. It is translated as CASSVVVRDWTEAFF.

This chain connects TRBV11-2 to TRBJ2-2; TRBD2 aligns across 10 bases. The germline CDR1 and CDR2 sequences are SGHAT and FQNNGV. The CDR3 totals 18 residues. V lost 1 base to trimming and J lost 7 bases; unmatched junction nucleotides: 12. The CDR3 protein is CASSLVEGLAETGGELFF. DNA for the CDR3: TGTGCCAGCAGCTTAGTCGAAGGACTAGCGGAGACGGGCGGGGAGCTGTTTTTT.

Note on this clone: Additional DNA sequences in this sample encode the identical CDR3. CDR3 sequence: CASSLGVSGANVLTF. The CDR3, as DNA: TGTGCCAGCAGCCTAGGGGTCTCTGGGGCCAACGTCCTGACTTTC. The chain carries TRBV7-3 and TRBJ2-6; possibly TRBD1 for D (5 bases). There are 15 residues in the CDR3. The germline V and J ends were trimmed by 5 bases and 0 bases, with 8 bases remaining between them. CDR1 is SGHTA, CDR2 FQGTGA, per germline.

Points on this clone: Other nucleotide sequences from this sample produce the same CDR3. This rearrangement joins TRBV27 to TRBJ2-1; no firm D call. V dropped 8 bases and J dropped 4 bases, with 3 bases sitting between them. CDR1 and CDR2 from the germline V gene are MNHEY and SMNVEV (reference sequence). CDR3 length: 10 amino acids. CDR3 loop: CASGYNEQFF. Written as DNA, the CDR3 is TGTGCCAGCGGATACAATGAGCAGTTCTTC.

This sequence joins TRBV5-1 and TRBJ2-7; TRBD2 matches 8 bases. This CDR3 region has 15 residues. Trimming removed 1 base from V and 5 bases from J; junction bases left unmatched: 8. Germline CDR1 is SGHRS and CDR2 is YFSETQ. The CDR3 sequence is CASSLSPGGPHEQYF. As DNA, the CDR3 is TGCGCCAGCAGCTTGTCCCCGGGAGGGCCCCACGAGCAGTACTTC.

J is TRBJ2-7 and V is TRBV28, with 7 bases that match TRBD1. The CDR3 has 15 residues. Germline loops: CDR1 MDHEN, CDR2 SYDVKM. V dropped 3 bases and J dropped 1; count of bases not matched to a gene: 6. The CDR3 reads CASSFGDSYSYEQYF. In DNA, the CDR3 is TGTGCCAGCAGTTTTGGGGACAGCTATTCCTACGAGCAGTACTTC. The complete variable domain, with remaining parts taken from reference TRBV28 and TRBJ2-7, reads DVKVTQSSRYLVKRTGEKVFLECVQDMDHENMFWYRQDPGLGLRLIYFSYDVKMKEKGDIPEGYSVSREKKERFSLILESASTNQTSMYLCASSFGDSYSYEQYFGPGTRLTVT.

This sequence joins TRBV19 and TRBJ1-1; D uncertain. The CDR3 totals 14 residues. The V end lost 0 bases, the J end lost 4 bases, and 9 bases lay between the germline ends. CDR1 is LNHDA and CDR2 is SQIVND in the germline V gene (reference sequence). CDR3: CASSIDPTGTEAFF. For the CDR3, the DNA is TGTGCCAGTAGTATAGATCCCACGGGCACTGAAGCTTTCTTT.

The gene calls are TRBV7-9 and TRBJ2-1; no clear D. Germline CDR1 and CDR2: SEHNR and FQNEAQ (reference sequence). V was clipped by 6 bases and J by 6 bases, with 9 bases between them. The CDR3 covers 12 residues. The DNA for the CDR3 is TGTGCCAGCAGTCAAATAGGCAATGAGCAGTTCTTC. Protein product: CASSQIGNEQFF.